These 32 T cell receptor beta chains share one sample of origin, sequenced in a study of cytomegalovirus exposure and HLA in healthy donors (dated by TCRdb to about 2017). Libraries were prepared through the immunoSEQ multiplex PCR assay. For the multiplex PCR, a mixture combining 60 forward primers for TCR Vbeta segments and 13 reverse primers for TCR Jbeta segments was used. Here the immuneACCESS table is served through TCRdb, limited to in-frame sequences with V and J called. Missing clones are a known gap in these copies; in checked studies unresolved V genes cover under half, and the rest lacks a known reason. The sample table contains 150,000 to 200,000 clones; only one count was recorded for 78% of them. The top ten constitute less than 6% of the sample. Sequences were obtained from PBMCs. Receptors originate from a woman aged 25 to 39 in good health and CMV-seropositive.

This clone showed up just a few times. The rearrangement joins TRBV7-2 to TRBJ1-6; 10 bases line up with TRBD1. CDR1 and CDR2 from the germline V gene are SGHTA and FQGNSA. The J segment lost 14 bases and the V segment lost 5 bases, leaving 15 bases of the junction unmatched. The CDR3 totals 16 residues. This chain's CDR3 is CASSPLGTGARGALHF. The CDR3 coding sequence is TGTGCCAGCAGCCCTCTTGGGACAGGGGCCCGGGGGGCCCTCCACTTT.

The chain links TRBV5-8 to TRBJ2-7, with 7 nucleotides matching TRBD2. CDR1 and CDR2 from the germline V gene are SGHTS and YDEGEE. The V segment lost 4 bases and the J segment 2 bases; nucleotides outside the gene matches: 3. There are 13 residues in the CDR3. The CDR3, as DNA: TGTGCCAGCAGCCCAGGACTAGCCTACGAGCAGTACTTC. Translating gives CASSPGLAYEQYF.

This chain joins TRBV7-6 and TRBJ2-5; 7 positions match TRBD1. Germline trimming cut 2 bases from V and 3 bases from J; bases unmatched to any gene: 15. This CDR3 contains 18 residues. CDR1 and CDR2 (germline): SGHVS, FNYEAQ. CDR3 DNA sequence: TGTGCCAGCAGCTTATGGGACAGCTTATACGGGTCGAAAGAGACCCAGTACTTC. It codes for CASSLWDSLYGSKETQYF.

The genes are TRBV10-3 and TRBJ1-1; maybe TRBD1 (5 bases). CDR1 and CDR2 (germline): ENHRY, SYGVKD. The CDR3 consists of 13 residues. V was pared by 11 bases and J by 7 bases, with 20 bases between. CDR3 protein: CASSGGVQIEAFF. As DNA, the CDR3 is TGTGCCTCCTCCGGGGGAGTGCAAATTGAAGCTTTCTTT.

This clone appeared a few times. J is TRBJ2-2 and V is TRBV7-9; TRBD2 matches at 13 bases. J lost 5 bases, V lost 4 bases, and 4 bases had no gene match. Germline V gene data show CDR1 as SEHNR and CDR2 as FQNEAQ (reference sequence). CDR3 length equals 16 residues. CDR3 sequence (DNA): TGTGCCAGCAGCTACCCGACTAGCGGGAGGACCGGGGAGCTGTTTTTT. Translating it yields CASSYPTSGRTGELFF.

J is TRBJ1-5 and V is TRBV2; D is unresolved. The germline V and J ends were trimmed by 3 bases and 3 bases, with 6 bases remaining between them. Germline-derived CDR1 and CDR2 are SNHLY and FYNNEI. This CDR3 spans 13 amino acids. The CDR3 DNA sequence: TGTGCCAGCAGTGACAGTCTCAATCAGCCCCAGCATTTT. Protein: CASSDSLNQPQHF.

This chain uses TRBV15 with TRBJ2-7; a possible D gene is TRBD1 (6 bases). The CDR3 contains 14 residues. V gave up 3 bases and J gave up 2 bases, with 11 bases separating them. CDR1 is LNHNV and CDR2 is YYDKDF in the germline V gene (reference sequence). CDR3 bases: TGTGCCACCAGCAGTCTACAGGGTACCTACGAGCAGTACTTC. Its protein is CATSSLQGTYEQYF.

This chain joins TRBV7-9 and TRBJ2-1, with D possibly matching TRBD1 (6 bases). The CDR3 has 12 residues. V shed 5 bases and J shed 6 bases, with 8 bases lying between them. Per germline, CDR1 SEHNR and CDR2 FQNEAQ (reference sequence). The CDR3 DNA is TGTGCCAGCAGCCAGGGGACCAATGAGCAGTTCTTC. This gives the protein CASSQGTNEQFF.

V and J are TRBV7-9 and TRBJ1-4; a weak D match, TRBD1 (5 bases). There are 14 residues in the CDR3. V shed 5 bases and J shed 0 bases, with 7 bases lying between them. CDR1 is SEHNR, CDR2 FQNEAQ, per germline (reference sequence). The CDR3 here is CASSGGATNEKLFF. The CDR3 DNA follows: TGTGCCAGCAGCGGAGGGGCAACTAATGAAAAACTGTTTTTT.

The V gene is TRBV4-2, the J gene TRBJ1-5, with D perhaps matching TRBD1 (5 bases). Germline-derived CDR1 and CDR2 are LGHNA and YNFKEQ. CDR3 length equals 12 residues. V lost 8 bases to trimming and J lost 2 bases, with 7 bases between them. CDR3 in DNA: TGTGCCAGCCAGACAGGCAATCAGCCCCAGCATTTT. This codes for CASQTGNQPQHF.

The chain carries TRBV6-1 and TRBJ2-1; 12 nucleotides align to TRBD2. The germline V gene has CDR1 MNHNS and CDR2 SASEGT. The CDR3 consists of 15 residues. V shed 6 bases, J shed 6 bases, and the junction held 6 bases outside the gene matches. CDR3 in amino acids: CASSSSGGASNEQFF. The CDR3 region has the DNA TGTGCCAGCAGCTCTAGCGGGGGGGCAAGCAATGAGCAGTTCTTC.

This clone was observed a single time. The chain is built from TRBV19 and TRBJ2-7, with 11 positions matching TRBD2. Trimming at V came to 6 bases and at J to 3 bases, leaving 1 base not matched to a gene. CDR3 length: 13 amino acids. The germline gives CDR1 LNHDA, CDR2 SQIVND (reference sequence). The CDR3 spells CASRGLADYEQYF. The DNA for the CDR3 is TGTGCCAGTAGGGGACTAGCGGACTACGAGCAGTACTTC.

This rearrangement joins TRBV6-5 to TRBJ2-3; 9 bases match TRBD2. The CDR3 has 13 residues. CDR1 MNHEY and CDR2 SVGAGI come from the germline V gene. Germline trimming cut 4 bases from V and 8 bases from J; bases unmatched to any gene: 4. CDR3 nucleotide sequence: TGTGCCAGCAGTTTAGCGGGAGTTGGTACGCAGTATTTT. The encoded protein is CASSLAGVGTQYF.

This clone was recorded a few times. The V call is TRBV5-4, the J call TRBJ1-1; no clear D. V dropped 7 bases and J dropped 5 bases, with 9 bases sitting between them. This CDR3 is built from 11 residues. The germline gives CDR1 SGHNT, CDR2 YYREEE (reference sequence). CDR3 DNA: TGTGCCAGCGACTCCGGGACTGAAGCTTTCTTT. Translated: CASDSGTEAFF.

CDR3 loop: CASSPPVSLYGYTF. DNA for the CDR3: TGTGCCAGCAGCCCCCCGGTCTCTCTTTATGGCTACACCTTC. J is TRBJ1-2 and V is TRBV7-2; D gene ambiguous. The CDR3 contains 14 residues. In germline, CDR1 is SGHTA, CDR2 FQGNSA. The ends were cut back, 5 bases at V and 5 bases at J, with 15 bases in the middle. The entire variable domain, with the rest obtained from reference TRBV7-2 and TRBJ1-2, is as follows: GAGVSQSPSNKVTEKGKDVELRCDPISGHTALYWYRQSLGQGLEFLIYFQGNSAPDKSGLPSDRFSAERTGGSVSTLTIQRTQQEDSAVYLCASSPPVSLYGYTFGSGTRLTVV.

V is TRBV5-5 and J is TRBJ2-2, with D perhaps TRBD1 (5 bases). The CDR3 runs 16 residues. Trimming cost V 6 bases and J 0 bases, with 15 bases left between them. Germline V gene sequence: CDR1 SGHKS, CDR2 YYEKEE (reference sequence). As DNA, the CDR3 is TGTGCCAGCACCCCTTTAGGACACTCGAACACCGGGGAGCTGTTTTTT. Its protein product is CASTPLGHSNTGELFF.

This sequence joins TRBV4-1 and TRBJ1-5; D ambiguous. The ends were cut back, 5 bases at V and 3 bases at J, with 14 bases in the middle. Germline V gene sequence: CDR1 MGHRA, CDR2 YSYEKL. The CDR3 spans 15 residues. As DNA, the CDR3 is TGCGCCAGCAGCTCTTTACAGATTTCCAATCAGCCCCAGCATTTT. It codes for CASSSLQISNQPQHF.

The rearrangement links TRBV11-2 to TRBJ2-5; D gene ambiguous. Deletions cut 5 bases from V and 6 bases from J, with 22 bases between. The length of the CDR3 is 16 residues. The V gene's germline CDR1 is SGHAT and CDR2 FQNNGV. The CDR3 loop reads CASSPRDSSLTKTQYF. DNA of the CDR3: TGTGCCAGCAGCCCCCGAGATAGCTCCCTCACAAAGACCCAGTACTTC.

This sequence joins TRBV6-4 and TRBJ1-4; 9 nucleotides agree with TRBD1. The CDR3 sequence is 17 residues long. V gave up 3 bases and J gave up 3 bases; unmatched junction bases: 8. Germline lookup yields CDR1 MRHNA and CDR2 SNTAGT. The CDR3, as DNA: TGTGCCAGCAGTGAAGACGGGACAGGGCATCCTAATGAAAAACTGTTTTTT. Translating gives CASSEDGTGHPNEKLFF.

The chain is built from TRBV11-2 and TRBJ2-1; D is undetermined. Germline CDR1 is SGHAT and CDR2 is FQNNGV. V lost 1 base, J lost 4 bases, and 5 bases lay in between. This CDR3 has 13 amino acids. The CDR3 loop is CASSLVRYNEQFF. The CDR3 DNA sequence: TGTGCCAGCAGCTTAGTGAGGTACAATGAGCAGTTCTTC.

Turning to this clone: At one end, the junction sequence differs from germline, possibly due to a read error. The chain combines TRBV20-1 with TRBJ1-2; no clear D. CDR3 size: 9 residues. Germline loops: CDR1 DFQATT, CDR2 SNEGSKA (reference sequence). CDR3 sequence reads: CSAGKGYTF. The CDR3 nucleotides read TGTTCCGCGGGTAAGGGCTACACCTTC.

The chain has TRBV6-5 and TRBJ1-2; no definite D call. The CDR3 loop spans 14 amino acids. Germline loops: CDR1 MNHEY, CDR2 SVGAGI. V lost 7 bases to trimming and J lost 3 bases, with 15 bases between them. The CDR3 DNA reads as TGTGCCAGCAAAAGAGCCGGGATCGACTATGGCTACACCTTC. It codes for CASKRAGIDYGYTF.

This clone has more than one count but fewer than ten. The V and J genes are TRBV19 and TRBJ1-1; 8 bases agree with TRBD1. The V segment lost 8 bases and the J segment 7 bases; nucleotides outside the gene matches: 6. CDR3 length equals 12 residues. Germline V lookup: CDR1 LNHDA, CDR2 SQIVND (reference sequence). The CDR3 here is CASGPQGDEAFF. The CDR3 DNA is TGTGCCAGTGGGCCACAGGGGGATGAAGCTTTCTTT. The full variable domain, in which reference TRBV19 and TRBJ1-1 provide the parts outside the CDR3, is DGGITQSPKYLFRKEGQNVTLSCEQNLNHDAMYWYRQDPGQGLRLIYYSQIVNDFQKGDIAEGYSVSREKKESFPLTVTSAQKNPTAFYLCASGPQGDEAFFGQGTRLTVV.

The CDR3 nucleotides read TGTGCCAGTAGTGAGGACGCGGGGCGGCTGAACACTGAAGCTTTCTTT. Its protein is CASSEDAGRLNTEAFF. The V and J genes are TRBV19 and TRBJ1-1; maybe TRBD1 (5 bases). Germline V gives CDR1 LNHDA, CDR2 SQIVND (reference sequence). The V end lost 5 bases, the J end lost 0 bases, and 16 bases lay between the germline ends. CDR3 length: 16 residues.

This clone was seen only a few times. The V call is TRBV19, the J call TRBJ2-2; 11 bases fit TRBD1. The length of the CDR3 is 14 residues. Germline CDR1 LNHDA, CDR2 SQIVND (reference sequence). J was trimmed by 7 bases and V by 6 bases; bases with no gene match: 4. CDR3 sequence reads: CASSMGQGVGELFF. Written as DNA, the CDR3 is TGTGCCAGTAGCATGGGACAGGGGGTCGGGGAGCTGTTTTTT.

This chain uses TRBV7-8 with TRBJ2-7; TRBD1 aligns across 10 bases. The CDR3 runs to 17 residues. The V and J ends lost 1 base and 11 bases, in that order; junction bases with no gene match: 17. Germline V gives CDR1 SGHVS, CDR2 FQNEAQ. The CDR3 nucleotides are TGTGCCAGCAGCTTAGATCAGTGGGACAGGGGCGCTGGGTGGAAGTACTTC. Protein product: CASSLDQWDRGAGWKYF.

V gene TRBV28 combines with J gene TRBJ1-2, with 7 bases fitting TRBD1. V lost 5 bases and J lost 0; bases outside the gene matches: 9. The CDR3 contains 16 residues. CDR1 MDHEN and CDR2 SYDVKM come from the germline V gene. CDR3 coding DNA: TGTGCCAGCAGTCCCTACCGGGACAGAGCTAACTATGGCTACACCTTC. This translates into CASSPYRDRANYGYTF.

The chain uses TRBV9 and TRBJ2-1; 8 bases fit TRBD2. The CDR3 extends over 13 amino acids. Losses at the gene ends were 0 bases for V and 10 bases for J; bases not matched to a gene: 3. Germline V lookup: CDR1 SGDLS, CDR2 YYNGEE. The CDR3, as DNA: TGTGCCAGCAGCGTAGTGTCGGGGGGGGAGCAGTTCTTC. Residues: CASSVVSGGEQFF. Full variable domain (rest looked up from reference TRBV9 and TRBJ2-1): DSGVTQTPKHLITATGQRVTLRCSPRSGDLSVYWYQQSLDQGLQFLIQYYNGEERAKGNILERFSAQQFPDLHSELNLSSLELGDSALYFCASSVVSGGEQFFGPGTRLTVL.

The CDR3 coding sequence is TGTGCCAGCAGCGTAGAGGGGGGGGGCGAGCAGTACTTC. Its translation: CASSVEGGGEQYF. The chain employs TRBV9 and TRBJ2-7; perhaps TRBD2 as D (7 bases). V gave up 0 bases and J gave up 6 bases, with 10 bases separating them. Germline CDR1 is SGDLS and CDR2 is YYNGEE. The CDR3 runs to 13 residues. Based on the CDR3 plus reference TRBV9 and TRBJ2-7, the full variable domain is DSGVTQTPKHLITATGQRVTLRCSPRSGDLSVYWYQQSLDQGLQFLIQYYNGEERAKGNILERFSAQQFPDLHSELNLSSLELGDSALYFCASSVEGGGEQYFGPGTRLTVT.

The chain recombines TRBV5-1 with TRBJ2-7, with TRBD1 matching over 7 bases. The CDR3 spans 12 residues. Looked up from germline, CDR1 is SGHRS and CDR2 is YFSETQ. V lost 3 bases, J lost 6 bases, and 3 bases stayed unmatched. CDR3 protein: CASSWTGSEQYF. CDR3 sequence (DNA): TGCGCCAGCAGCTGGACAGGTAGCGAGCAGTACTTC.

This chain connects TRBV30 to TRBJ2-1; D possibly corresponds to TRBD2 (5 bases). Germline assignment: CDR1 GTSNPN and CDR2 SVGIG (reference sequence). This CDR3 region has 13 residues. Trimming took 3 bases from V and 7 from J, leaving 13 bases between them. CDR3 sequence: CAWRLDVRNEQFF. In DNA, the CDR3 is TGTGCCTGGAGACTAGACGTTAGGAATGAGCAGTTCTTC.

The rearrangement uses TRBV7-2 and TRBJ1-1; TRBD1 is a possible D gene (6 bases). Germline values: CDR1 SGHTA, CDR2 FQGNSA. This CDR3 is 14 amino acids long. Deletions cut 3 bases from V and 4 bases from J, with 12 bases between. The CDR3 spells CASSFPGVGTEAFF. The CDR3 bases are TGTGCCAGCAGCTTCCCAGGGGTGGGCACTGAAGCTTTCTTT.